This T cell receptor (beta chain) was recorded in a study of T cell changes during pregnancy in multiple sclerosis. Generated by immunoSEQ multiplex PCR, the TCRdb table keeps only in-frame clones and is missing some. The sample lists around 50,000 clones; 80% to 90% were seen once. Germline V gives CDR1 MGHRA, CDR2 YSYEKL. V lost 2 bases, J lost 8 bases, and 15 bases lay in between. This CDR3 spans 15 amino acids. This specimen consisted of CD8+ T cells from peripheral blood mononuclear cells, obtained in the second trimester of pregnancy. The sequence was obtained from a female donor with multiple sclerosis, enrolled in a pregnancy study. The V call is TRBV4-1, the J call TRBJ1-4; a weak D match, TRBD1 (6 bases). CDR3 nucleotide sequence: TGCGCCAGCAGCCAATCGAGAGGGGGTTCGGAAAAACTGTTTTTT. Its protein is CASSQSRGGSEKLFF.